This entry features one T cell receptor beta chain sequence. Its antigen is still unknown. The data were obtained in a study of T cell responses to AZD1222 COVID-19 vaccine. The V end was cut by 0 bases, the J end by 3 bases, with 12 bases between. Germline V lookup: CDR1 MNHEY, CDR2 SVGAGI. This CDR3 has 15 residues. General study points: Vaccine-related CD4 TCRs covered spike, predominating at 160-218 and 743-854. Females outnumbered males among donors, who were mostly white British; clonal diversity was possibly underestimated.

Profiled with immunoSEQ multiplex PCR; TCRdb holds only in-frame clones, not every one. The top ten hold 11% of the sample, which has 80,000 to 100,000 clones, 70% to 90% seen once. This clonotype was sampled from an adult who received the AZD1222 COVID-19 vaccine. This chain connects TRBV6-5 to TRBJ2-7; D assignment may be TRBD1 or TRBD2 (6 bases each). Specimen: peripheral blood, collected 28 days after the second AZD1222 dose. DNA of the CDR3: TGTGCCAGCAGTTACTCGCCGGGGGCTCGCTACGAGCAGTACTTC. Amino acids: CASSYSPGARYEQYF.